These 9 T cell receptor beta chains were all obtained from the same sample, sequenced in a study of T cell responses to AZD1222 COVID-19 vaccine. Assay used: immunoSEQ multiplex PCR; TCRdb lists only in-frame clones, some missing. The data show roughly 180,000 clones, with around 88% seen just once and roughly 0.5% held by the top ten. The sequencing here drew on peripheral blood, taken on day 0 of AZD1222 vaccination. The receptors come from an adult in good health.

The chain carries TRBV27 and TRBJ1-3; 9 nucleotides line up with TRBD1. The CDR3 contains 14 residues. V lost 6 bases and J lost 7; bases outside the gene matches: 7. Germline V gene lookup returns CDR1 MNHEY and CDR2 SMNVEV (reference sequence). The CDR3 coding sequence is TGTGCCAGCAGCCAGGGGACAGGGAGGAACACCATATATTTT. Its protein product is CASSQGTGRNTIYF.

The chain carries TRBV20-1 and TRBJ2-1, with D perhaps TRBD1 (6 bases). The CDR3 spans 11 residues. Trimming pared 1 base from V and 9 bases from J, leaving 7 bases between. The germline V gene encodes CDR1 DFQATT and CDR2 SNEGSKA (reference sequence). CDR3 DNA sequence: TGCAGTGCTAGAGTGGGGGCTGAGCAGTTCTTC. Its translation is CSARVGAEQFF.

The J gene is TRBJ2-7, the V gene TRBV11-2; D unclear. The V end lost 6 bases, the J end lost 2 bases, and 11 bases lay between the germline ends. CDR1 and CDR2 (germline): SGHAT, FQNNGV. The CDR3 consists of 13 residues. CDR3 nucleotides: TGTGCCAGCAGATACTTAGCCCCCTACGAGCAGTACTTC. It encodes CASRYLAPYEQYF. The variable domain in full, completed from reference TRBV11-2 and TRBJ2-7, reads EAGVAQSPRYKIIEKRQSVAFWCNPISGHATLYWYQQILGQGPKLLIQFQNNGVVDDSQLPKDRFSAERLKGVDSTLKIQPAKLEDSAVYLCASRYLAPYEQYFGPGTRLTVT.

Points on this clone: Given the absence of the conserved phenylalanine or tryptophan at the CDR3 end, a read error is likely. The J gene is TRBJ1-1, the V gene TRBV4-1, with TRBD1 as a possible D gene (5 bases). Deletions cut 6 bases from V and 3 bases from J, with 23 bases between. Germline V gene sequence: CDR1 MGHRA, CDR2 YSYEKL. The CDR3 extends over 17 amino acids. This CDR3 reads CASRRDVGRVGHTEAFS. The CDR3 DNA is TGCGCCAGCAGGAGGGACGTCGGTCGGGTGGGGCACACTGAAGCTTTCTCT.

This chain joins TRBV6-6 and TRBJ2-7, with D uncertain. The germline V gene has CDR1 MNHNY and CDR2 SVGAGI (reference sequence). This CDR3 is 13 amino acids long. Trimming removed 2 bases from V and 2 bases from J, with 7 bases in between. The CDR3 coding sequence is TGTGCCAGCAGTTACGGCGAAACCTACGAGCAGTACTTC. It specifies CASSYGETYEQYF.

The chain joins TRBV7-3 to TRBJ2-5; a possible D gene is TRBD1 (5 bases). Trimming took off 3 bases at V and 1 base at J, with 18 bases between the two ends. Looked up from germline, CDR1 is SGHTA and CDR2 is FQGTGA. CDR3 length equals 17 residues. The CDR3 DNA sequence: TGTGCCAGCAGCTTGCAAAACAGGCGGCGCACCCAAGAGACCCAGTACTTC. Amino acid sequence: CASSLQNRRRTQETQYF. Looking up the rest from reference TRBV7-3 and TRBJ2-5 gives the full variable domain: GAGVSQTPSNKVTEKGKYVELRCDPISGHTALYWYRQSLGQGPEFLIYFQGTGAADDSGLPNDRFFAVRPEGSVSTLKIQRTERGDSAVYLCASSLQNRRRTQETQYFGPGTRLLVL.

The V gene is TRBV7-8, the J gene TRBJ2-7; D not certain. This CDR3 region has 16 residues. CDR1 is SGHVS and CDR2 is FQNEAQ in the germline V gene. The V end was cut by 5 bases, the J end by 0 bases, with 17 bases between. CDR3 DNA sequence: TGTGCCAGCAGCCTCCCGGAGTCGGCCCCCTCCTACGAGCAGTACTTC. As protein: CASSLPESAPSYEQYF.

CDR3 loop: CASSLWTQNTGELFF. The CDR3, as DNA: TGTGCCAGCAGCCTCTGGACCCAGAACACCGGGGAGCTGTTTTTT. The chain employs TRBV7-9 and TRBJ2-2; D gene ambiguous. Germline CDR1 reads SEHNR; CDR2 reads FQNEAQ (reference sequence). V was trimmed by 5 bases and J by 1 base, leaving 11 bases between them. This CDR3 comprises 15 residues.

The chain is built from TRBV5-4 and TRBJ2-3; D is unclear. V was pared by 0 bases and J by 2 bases, with 16 bases between. The CDR3 consists of 17 residues. The germline V gene has CDR1 SGHNT and CDR2 YYREEE (reference sequence). CDR3 protein: CASSLEGRPEPTDTQYF. In DNA, the CDR3 is TGTGCCAGCAGCTTGGAGGGAAGGCCAGAGCCCACAGATACGCAGTATTTT.